The 22 T cell receptor beta chains below all came from one sample that was sequenced in a study of neurological immune-mediated disorders. TCRdb independently ran MiXCR on the 5' RACE reads; one entry per CDR3 protein. The sample shows 100,000 to 150,000 distinct CDR3 sequences, 3.2% of them seen only once. Sequencing was performed on PBMCs. These receptor sequences come from a woman younger than 45 with multiple sclerosis.

This clonotype was detected ten times or more. The chain combines TRBV20-1 with TRBJ2-1; 12 nucleotides align to TRBD2. Unmatched junction bases numbered 13, after V lost 4 bases and J lost 9 bases. Germline assignment: CDR1 DFQATT and CDR2 SNEGSKA (reference sequence). The CDR3 consists of 16 residues. CDR3 loop: CSANTGLAGLDGEQFF. In DNA form, the CDR3 reads TGCAGTGCTAATACGGGACTAGCGGGCCTGGATGGTGAGCAGTTCTTC.

This clonotype was detected ten times or more. The chain links TRBV20-1 to TRBJ2-2; tentative D call: TRBD2 (5 bases). V was clipped by 6 bases and J by 7 bases, with 9 bases between them. The CDR3 runs to 11 residues. The germline gives CDR1 DFQATT, CDR2 SNEGSKA (reference sequence). Here the CDR3 reads CSARRGGELFF. CDR3 nucleotides: TGCAGTGCCAGACGGGGCGGGGAGCTGTTTTTT.

The gene calls are TRBV7-2 and TRBJ2-1; TRBD2 matches 7 bases. The CDR3 length is 15 residues. Germline V gene data show CDR1 as SGHTA and CDR2 as FQGNSA. With 5 bases clipped from V and 7 bases from J, the junction kept 11 bases outside the gene matches. The CDR3 is CASSHERGSGNEQFF. The CDR3 DNA sequence: TGTGCCAGCAGCCATGAACGCGGGAGTGGTAATGAGCAGTTCTTC.

This clonotype was recorded many times. The CDR3 here is CASSLLPEVHNEQFF. Here the CDR3 DNA reads TGTGCCAGCAGCCTACTACCAGAGGTCCACAATGAGCAGTTCTTC. The gene calls are TRBV5-6 and TRBJ2-1; D uncertain. The germline V and J ends were trimmed by 4 bases and 5 bases, with 16 bases remaining between them. CDR1 and CDR2 (germline): SGHDT, YYEEEE. The CDR3 consists of 15 residues.

This clonotype was seen many times. The J gene is TRBJ2-3, the V gene TRBV20-1; TRBD2 matches 9 bases. Germline V CDR1 and CDR2: DFQATT, SNEGSKA (reference sequence). The CDR3 extends over 14 amino acids. Trimming removed 5 bases from V and 2 bases from J; junction bases left unmatched: 5. This CDR3 reads CSALIAGDTDTQYF. CDR3 nucleotides: TGCAGTGCTCTTATAGCGGGAGACACAGATACGCAGTATTTT.

At least ten counts were recorded for this clonotype. The chain is built from TRBV12-3 or TRBV12-4 and TRBJ1-3, with TRBD1 as a possible D gene (5 bases). Trimming cost V 5 bases and J 2 bases, with 19 bases left between them. CDR3 length equals 17 residues. CDR3 in amino acids: CASSKIKGNSAGNTIYF. CDR3 nucleotide sequence: TGTGCCAGCAGTAAGATTAAGGGGAATTCGGCTGGAAACACCATATATTTT.

This clonotype was counted many times. V is TRBV7-2 and J is TRBJ2-1; weak D call: TRBD2 (5 bases). The V end lost 5 bases, the J end lost 9 bases, and 20 bases lay between the germline ends. Germline values: CDR1 SGHTA, CDR2 FQGNSA. CDR3 length: 15 residues. CDR3 in DNA: TGTGCCAGCAGCCTAGAAGGGTGGGAGTTCGGTGAGCAGTTCTTC. This gives the protein CASSLEGWEFGEQFF.

In its sample, this clonotype was seen many times. This chain connects TRBV12-3 or TRBV12-4 to TRBJ2-5; D is uncertain. With 0 bases removed from V and 9 bases from J, the gap between germline ends came to 17 bases. This CDR3 has 15 residues. The CDR3 region has the DNA TGTGCCAGCAGTTTAGCCCCCCTACGACCCGGGTCCCAGTACTTC. Amino acid sequence: CASSLAPLRPGSQYF.

This rearrangement joins TRBV6-6 to TRBJ1-1; tentatively, D is TRBD1 (5 bases). V lost 2 bases, J lost 0 bases, and 19 bases lay in between. The germline CDR1 and CDR2 sequences are MNHNY and SVGAGI (reference sequence). CDR3 length equals 18 residues. The CDR3 DNA follows: TGTGCCAGCAGTTACGTATCGGCCACAGGCCCCTTGAACACTGAAGCTTTCTTT. Protein: CASSYVSATGPLNTEAFF.

This clonotype was picked up many times. This chain connects TRBV3-1 to TRBJ2-1; TRBD1 aligns across 7 bases. This CDR3 is 14 amino acids long. Germline V CDR1 and CDR2: LGHDT, YNNKEL (reference sequence). V gave up 7 bases and J gave up 2 bases; unmatched junction bases: 5. The CDR3, as DNA: TGTGCCAGCAATCCAACAGGGGCCTACAATGAGCAGTTCTTC. This translates into CASNPTGAYNEQFF.

As to this clonotype: A much larger clone lies one base from this, so it may be a read error. J is TRBJ2-2 and V is TRBV7-2; weak D call: TRBD1 (6 bases). Germline CDR1 and CDR2: SGHTA and FQGNSA. This CDR3 region has 17 residues. The germline V and J ends were trimmed by 5 bases and 4 bases, with 20 bases remaining between them. CDR3 protein: CASSLYIRDMRTGELFF. For the CDR3, the DNA is TGTGCCAGCAGCCTCTACATCCGGGACATGCGCACCGGGGAGCTGTTTTTT.

In this sample, this clonotype turned up many times. The chain is built from TRBV20-1 and TRBJ2-1; D remains ambiguous. The germline V and J ends were trimmed by 5 bases and 1 base, with 12 bases remaining between them. Germline-derived CDR1 and CDR2 are DFQATT and SNEGSKA (reference sequence). CDR3 length: 14 residues. The CDR3 protein is CSAEPLWSYNEQFF. The CDR3 coding sequence is TGCAGTGCTGAACCACTATGGTCCTACAATGAGCAGTTCTTC.

This clonotype has a count of ten or more. An end of the junction does not agree with germline; a read error may underlie this. The chain joins TRBV29-1 to TRBJ1-2; D is ambiguous. Germline CDR1 is SQVTM and CDR2 is ANQGSEA. This CDR3 comprises 9 residues. The CDR3 DNA reads TGCAGCGTTGATATGACCGCCGCCTTC. This codes for CSVDMTAAF. The entire variable domain, with the rest obtained from reference TRBV29-1 and TRBJ1-2, is as follows: SAVISQKPSRDICQRGTSLTIQCQVDSQVTMMFWYRQQPGQSLTLIATANQGSEATYESGFVIDKFPISRPNLTFSTLTVSNMSPEDSSIYLCSVDMTAAFGSGTRLTVV.

This clonotype has a count of ten or more. The genes are TRBV7-2 and TRBJ2-2, with TRBD2 as a possible D gene (6 bases). The CDR3 spans 15 residues. Germline assignment: CDR1 SGHTA and CDR2 FQGNSA. V was pared by 4 bases and J by 4 bases, with 13 bases between. The CDR3 region has the DNA TGTGCCAGCAGCTCCCGGGGGAGGCCCACCGGGGAGCTGTTTTTT. As protein: CASSSRGRPTGELFF.

This clonotype was counted at least ten times. The chain carries TRBV20-1 and TRBJ2-1, with D maybe TRBD2 (6 bases). This CDR3 is 17 amino acids long. Trimming removed 5 bases from V and 1 base from J, with 21 bases in between. The germline CDR1 and CDR2 sequences are DFQATT and SNEGSKA (reference sequence). The CDR3 region is CSADQRRDPESYNEQFF. In DNA, the CDR3 is TGCAGTGCTGACCAGCGGCGGGACCCTGAATCCTACAATGAGCAGTTCTTC.

This clonotype was counted at least ten times. The chain employs TRBV20-1 and TRBJ1-2; 9 bases fit TRBD1. Per germline, CDR1 DFQATT and CDR2 SNEGSKA (reference sequence). V lost 1 base and J lost 7; bases outside the gene matches: 10. CDR3 length equals 15 residues. CDR3 sequence reads: CSARVSRDRDFGYTF. The CDR3 nucleotides read TGCAGTGCTAGAGTGTCCCGGGACAGGGATTTTGGCTACACCTTC.

This clonotype has ten or more counts. This sequence joins TRBV10-3 and TRBJ2-1; 11 bases are shared with TRBD2. Trimming took 1 base from V and 1 from J; bases not matched to a gene: 6. Germline V gene data show CDR1 as ENHRY and CDR2 as SYGVKD. This CDR3 region has 18 residues. CDR3 residues: CAISELWGLADSYNEQFF. The DNA of the CDR3 is TGTGCCATCAGTGAGTTATGGGGACTAGCGGATTCCTACAATGAGCAGTTCTTC.

This clonotype was recorded many times. CDR3 loop: CASSIRRDEQFF. CDR3 nucleotides: TGTGCCAGCAGTATAAGGAGGGATGAGCAGTTCTTC. The chain is built from TRBV6-6 and TRBJ2-1, with D possibly TRBD2 on 6 matching bases. The germline CDR1 and CDR2 sequences are MNHNY and SVGAGI (reference sequence). The CDR3 is 12 amino acids. Trimming cost V 5 bases and J 8 bases, with 10 bases left between them.

This clonotype was picked up many times. The chain carries TRBV20-1 and TRBJ1-1; tentatively, D is TRBD1 (5 bases). CDR3 length: 15 amino acids. Trimming shortened V by 0 bases and J by 2 bases, and 13 bases separated the two germline ends. Germline V lookup: CDR1 DFQATT, CDR2 SNEGSKA (reference sequence). CDR3 region: CSARDRGGRNTEAFF. DNA for the CDR3: TGCAGTGCTAGAGATCGGGGGGGGAGAAACACTGAAGCTTTCTTT.

The sample holds many counts of this clonotype. This chain joins TRBV18 and TRBJ2-5; 11 nucleotides line up with TRBD2. Per the germline V gene, CDR1 is KGHSH and CDR2 is LQKENI. This CDR3 region has 14 residues. V gave up 5 bases and J gave up 3 bases; unmatched junction bases: 2. The CDR3 DNA follows: TGTGCCAGCTCAGTACTAGCGGGAGAAGAGACCCAGTACTTC. Protein: CASSVLAGEETQYF.

This clonotype was recorded at least ten times. The chain combines TRBV9 with TRBJ2-1, with TRBD2 as a possible D gene (6 bases). V was clipped by 3 bases and J by 2 bases, with 21 bases between them. Germline assignment: CDR1 SGDLS and CDR2 YYNGEE. The CDR3 is 18 amino acids. The chain's CDR3 is CASSEDGSRAGTYNEQFF. The CDR3 DNA reads as TGTGCCAGCAGCGAGGATGGATCCAGGGCGGGGACCTACAATGAGCAGTTCTTC.

This clonotype was seen ten or more times. This chain connects TRBV12-3 or TRBV12-4 to TRBJ1-2; TRBD1 agrees at 12 bases. Losses at the gene ends were 4 bases for V and 13 bases for J; bases not matched to a gene: 13. The CDR3 has 15 amino acids. In DNA, the CDR3 is TGTGCCAGCAGTTCCTACGGGACAGGGGGCGAGTTACCCACCTTC. Its protein is CASSSYGTGGELPTF.